This T cell receptor (beta chain) was captured by sequencing in a study of control samples from healthy donors and cancer patients. Data came from immunoSEQ multiplex PCR; TCRdb stores just in-frame clones and leaves some out. In the table there are about 55,000 clones, approximately 95% of which are singletons. This clone was counted a single time. V shed 8 bases, J shed 5 bases, and the junction held 5 bases outside the gene matches. The CDR3 has 12 amino acids. This receptor was identified in a man younger than 45 in good health. This chain joins TRBV12-3 or TRBV12-4 and TRBJ2-5, with 7 positions matching TRBD2. The material sequenced was blood. CDR3 sequence reads: CASRGLGETQYF. CDR3 sequence (DNA): TGTGCCAGCCGCGGACTAGGCGAGACCCAGTACTTC.